This is a list of T cell receptor beta chains from one sample in a study of blood T cell repertoires in COVID-19. Clones were sequenced by immunoSEQ multiplex PCR, and TCRdb holds only the in-frame ones, with some missing. This table holds some 230,000 clones, approximately 85% found once. The sample taken for sequencing was peripheral blood. These receptors were collected from a woman of 80 years or more with COVID-19, enrolled during active disease. The CDR3 runs from the conserved cysteine through the conserved F or W. The D gene is left open where the match is weak. A clone size is listed for some rows: how often the clone was seen (once, few, many), or a class if it is expanded.

d_call	v_call	clone_size	j_call	cdr3_aa	cdr3_nt
NA	TRBV19	NA	TRBJ1-3	CASSTTGVRNTIYF	TGTGCCAGTAGTACGACAGGTGTTAGAAACACCATATATTTT
TRBD1	TRBV24-1	NA	TRBJ2-7	CATSEPDRGVNEQYF	TGTGCCACCAGTGAACCAGACAGGGGCGTCAACGAGCAGTACTTC
TRBD2	TRBV12-3/TRBV12-4	NA	TRBJ2-2	CANRGVFTGELFF	TGTGCCAACCGGGGGGTTTTCACCGGGGAGCTGTTTTTT
TRBD1	TRBV9	once	TRBJ1-4	CASSGGQGGTNEKLFF	TGTGCCAGCAGCGGCGGACAGGGAGGAACTAATGAAAAACTGTTTTTT
NA	TRBV14	NA	TRBJ1-3	CASSRDITGNTIYF	TGTGCCAGCAGCCGGGACATCACTGGAAACACCATATATTTT
NA	TRBV6-6	NA	TRBJ2-1	CASSRLIGGTYNEQFF	TGTGCCAGCAGTCGACTTATCGGAGGTACCTACAATGAGCAGTTCTTC
NA	TRBV5-1	NA	TRBJ2-2	CASSSLGTPGELFF	TGCGCCAGCAGCTCTCTTGGGACACCCGGGGAGCTGTTTTTT
TRBD2	TRBV6-2/TRBV6-3	NA	TRBJ2-7	CASSATSGAYEQYF	TGTGCCAGCAGTGCGACTAGCGGGGCCTACGAGCAGTACTTC
NA	TRBV19	NA	TRBJ1-5	CASSMRRGGNQPQHF	TGTGCCAGTAGTATGAGGCGGGGAGGGAATCAGCCCCAGCATTTT
NA	TRBV28	NA	TRBJ1-2	CASSSYLFGYTF	TGTGCCAGCAGTTCTTACTTGTTTGGCTACACCTTC
NA	TRBV7-8	NA	TRBJ1-4	CASSLEDSLSTNEKLFF	TGTGCCAGCAGCTTAGAGGACAGCTTATCAACTAATGAAAAACTGTTTTTT
NA	TRBV5-1	NA	TRBJ1-1	CASSGSRGRAEAFF	TGCGCCAGCAGCGGTTCGCGGGGGAGGGCTGAAGCTTTCTTT
TRBD1	TRBV5-1	NA	TRBJ1-1	CASSLATGDTEAFF	TGCGCCAGCAGCTTGGCCACAGGGGACACTGAAGCTTTCTTT
NA	TRBV5-6	NA	TRBJ1-3	CASSLTGPGNTIYF	TGTGCCAGCAGCTTAACAGGGCCTGGAAACACCATATATTTT
NA	TRBV4-1	few	TRBJ2-7	CASSQRTEYEQYF	TGCGCCAGCAGCCAAAGGACAGAGTACGAGCAGTACTTC
NA	TRBV25-1	NA	TRBJ2-7	CASSVSSARGGVYEQYF	TGTGCCAGCAGTGTCTCTTCCGCCAGAGGGGGGGTCTACGAGCAGTACTTC
NA	TRBV18	once	TRBJ1-2	CASSPPQYYGYTF	TGTGCCAGCTCACCACCCCAGTACTATGGCTACACCTTC
TRBD1	TRBV28	NA	TRBJ1-5	CASSFRQGSNQPQHF	TGTGCCAGCAGCTTTCGACAGGGGAGCAATCAGCCCCAGCATTTT
TRBD2	TRBV19	NA	TRBJ2-3	CASSFFRAGADTQYF	TGTGCCAGTAGTTTTTTCCGAGCGGGAGCAGATACGCAGTATTTT
TRBD1	TRBV10-3	NA	TRBJ1-5	CAISGQGDYQPQHF	TGTGCCATCAGTGGGCAGGGGGACTATCAGCCCCAGCATTTT
TRBD1	TRBV24-1	NA	TRBJ2-2	CATSEWTGGDTGELFF	TGTGCCACCAGTGAATGGACAGGGGGGGACACCGGGGAGCTGTTTTTT
TRBD1	TRBV6-5	once	TRBJ1-4	CASRRPGQGGEKLFF	TGTGCCAGCAGAAGACCCGGACAGGGCGGGGAAAAACTGTTTTTT
TRBD1	TRBV4-1	NA	TRBJ2-5	CASSQDGTARQETQYF	TGCGCCAGCAGCCAAGATGGGACAGCCAGACAAGAGACCCAGTACTTC
NA	TRBV28	once	TRBJ1-2	CASSLMTFYGYTF	TGTGCCAGCAGCTTAATGACTTTCTATGGCTACACCTTC
NA	TRBV5-1	NA	TRBJ1-1	CASSPARSAGGTEAFF	TGCGCCAGCAGCCCGGCCAGGAGTGCCGGGGGGACTGAAGCTTTCTTT
TRBD2	TRBV18	NA	TRBJ2-5	CASSPAGGLETQYF	TGTGCCAGCTCACCAGCGGGGGGGCTAGAGACCCAGTACTTC